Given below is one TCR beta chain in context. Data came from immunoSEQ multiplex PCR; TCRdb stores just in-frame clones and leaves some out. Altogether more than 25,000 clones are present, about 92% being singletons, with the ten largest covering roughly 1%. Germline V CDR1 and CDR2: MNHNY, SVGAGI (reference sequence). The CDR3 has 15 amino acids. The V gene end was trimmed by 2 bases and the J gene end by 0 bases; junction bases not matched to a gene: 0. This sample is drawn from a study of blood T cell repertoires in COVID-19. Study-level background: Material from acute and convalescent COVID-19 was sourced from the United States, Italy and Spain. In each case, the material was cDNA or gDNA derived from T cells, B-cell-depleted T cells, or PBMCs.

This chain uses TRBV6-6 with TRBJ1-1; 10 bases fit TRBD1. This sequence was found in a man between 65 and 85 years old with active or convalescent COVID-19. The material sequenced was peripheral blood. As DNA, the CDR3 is TGTGCCAGCAGTTACGGGACAGGGGTGAACACTGAAGCTTTCTTT. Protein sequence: CASSYGTGVNTEAFF.